These T cell receptor beta chains were read from a single sample in a study of spatial heterogeneity in lung cancer. TCRdb used MiXCR to reprocess the 5' RACE reads, holding one entry per CDR3 protein. The sample includes roughly 110,000 distinct CDR3 sequences, roughly 10% of them seen just once. Sequencing was performed on PBMCs, taken at follow-up. These receptors all come from a female donor with early-stage non-small cell lung cancer. Each CDR3 is given with its conserved first and last residue. D genes are given only for firm matches. Clone size, where shown, is once, few, many, or a class for clones that have expanded.

>TRBV10-1|few|TRBJ2-2|TRBD1
TGCGCCAGCACGCAGGGGGACACCGGGGAGCTGTTTTTT
CASTQGDTGELFF
>TRBV11-2|few|TRBJ2-3|NA
TGTGCCAGCAGCTTACTTGGACTCTCCACAGATACGCAGTATTTT
CASSLLGLSTDTQYF
>TRBV7-9|many|TRBJ1-2|NA
TGTGCCAGCAGCGCGCATGGAGAGCATGGCTACACCTTC
CASSAHGEHGYTF
>TRBV18|NA|TRBJ1-1|TRBD1
TGTGCCAGCTCCCTAGGAGGGACAGGGACGAACACTGAAGCTTTCTTT
CASSLGGTGTNTEAFF
>TRBV29-1|NA|TRBJ2-1|NA
TGCAGCGTTTCCCCATCTGGATTCTACAATGAGCAGTTCTTC
CSVSPSGFYNEQFF
>TRBV2|NA|TRBJ2-3|NA
TGTGCCAGCAGCCAGCGGGCCCGAAGCACAGATACGCAGTATTTT
CASSQRARSTDTQYF
>TRBV29-1|many|TRBJ2-3|NA
TGCAGCGCCTCAGGGATTTCTAGCACAGATACGCAGTATTTT
CSASGISSTDTQYF
>TRBV28|few|TRBJ1-6|NA
TGTGCCAGCAGACCTCCGGGCCTGTATAATTCACCCCTCCACTTT
CASRPPGLYNSPLHF
>TRBV2|NA|TRBJ2-7|TRBD1
TGTGCCAGCAGTGATCCCTTAACCGGGACCCCCGCAGGGGGCTCCTACGAGCAGTACTTC
CASSDPLTGTPAGGSYEQYF
>TRBV6-5|few|TRBJ2-1|TRBD1
TGTGCCAGCACCCGACAGGGGGCGAACAATGAGCAGTTCTTC
CASTRQGANNEQFF
>TRBV28|few|TRBJ1-2|TRBD1
TGTGCCAGCAGTAAAGCGGGACAGGGCTCTTATGGCTACACCTTC
CASSKAGQGSYGYTF
>TRBV18|NA|TRBJ2-7|TRBD2
TGTGCCAGCTCACCCTCTAGCGGGGTCTCCTACGAGCAGTACTTC
CASSPSSGVSYEQYF
>TRBV24-1|few|TRBJ2-6|NA
TGTGCCACCAGTGAGGACTCTGGGGCCAACGTCCTGACTTTC
CATSEDSGANVLTF
>TRBV30|NA|TRBJ1-5|NA
TGTGCCTGGAGGGAAGGGTTGGGCAATCAGCCCCAGCATTTT
CAWREGLGNQPQHF
>TRBV10-3|few|TRBJ2-5|NA
TGTGCCATCAGAGCACAAGAGACCCAGTACTTC
CAIRAQETQYF
>TRBV11-2|many|TRBJ1-4|NA
TGTGCCAGCAGCTTAGGCCGGAACAGTAATCAGGGGAATGAAAAACTGTTTTTT
CASSLGRNSNQGNEKLFF
>TRBV20-1|many|TRBJ2-7|TRBD2
TGCAGTGCTAGAGCAGCTAGCGGGAGGGCGAGATTTAACGAGCAGTACTTC
CSARAASGRARFNEQYF
>TRBV4-2|many|TRBJ1-1|NA
TGTGCCAGCAGCCCGGCTTGGAACACTGAAGCTTTCTTT
CASSPAWNTEAFF
>TRBV7-8|few|TRBJ1-4|NA
TGTGCCAGCAGCTTAGCCTTGGATCCCTGGGAAAAACTGTTTTTT
CASSLALDPWEKLFF
>TRBV6-1|NA|TRBJ2-1|TRBD2
TGTGCCAGCAGTGATCGGACTAGCGGGAACTACAATGAGCAGTTCTTC
CASSDRTSGNYNEQFF